This T cell receptor beta chain is drawn from a study of blood T cell repertoires in COVID-19. Study details: Donors in the United States, Italy and Spain gave samples during acute or convalescent COVID-19.

The V end was cut by 0 bases, the J end by 7 bases, with 10 bases between. This CDR3 has 13 residues. CDR1 and CDR2 from the germline V gene are SGHDT and YYEEEE. Clones were read by immunoSEQ multiplex PCR, and TCRdb kept only the in-frame ones, dropping some. The sample consists of around 150,000 clones, roughly 84% of them appearing once. Sample: peripheral blood. The V gene is TRBV5-6, the J gene TRBJ1-2; possibly TRBD1 for D (6 bases). This sequence originates from a man in his forties or fifties with acute or convalescent COVID-19. As DNA, the CDR3 is TGTGCCAGCAGCTTGGGAAAGGGGGTTGGCTACACCTTC. As protein: CASSLGKGVGYTF.